A single sample is the source of the 26 T cell receptor beta chains below, sequenced in a study of early T cells in non-severe SARS-CoV-2 infection. Each CDR3 protein is one row after TCRdb ran MiXCR on the 5' RACE reads. Of around 30,000 distinct CDR3 sequences listed, less than 10% are singletons. Input material: whole blood. The receptors derive from an adult who was a healthcare worker with PCR-confirmed SARS-CoV-2 infection or an uninfected control (not recorded which).

A few counts support this clonotype. This chain joins TRBV28 and TRBJ2-1; maybe TRBD2 (5 bases). V was clipped by 5 bases and J by 9 bases, with 14 bases between them. Germline lookup yields CDR1 MDHEN and CDR2 SYDVKM. The CDR3 has 13 residues. The CDR3, as DNA: TGTGCCAGCAGTAAAACCTCTAGCCGTGAGCAGTTCTTC. Residues: CASSKTSSREQFF.

This clonotype was counted at least ten times. V and J are TRBV12-3 or TRBV12-4 and TRBJ2-7, with 9 bases fitting TRBD1. This CDR3 contains 15 residues. V trimming: 5 bases; J trimming: 4 bases; junction bases outside the gene matches: 9. The CDR3 DNA is TGTGCCAGCAGTGCCCAGGACAGGGGAGAGTACGAGCAGTACTTC. Protein product: CASSAQDRGEYEQYF.

This clonotype was counted at least ten times. The chain carries TRBV5-6 and TRBJ1-1, with D maybe TRBD1 (6 bases). Trimming pared 4 bases from V and 1 base from J, leaving 8 bases between. The CDR3 contains 13 residues. From germline, CDR1 is SGHDT and CDR2 YYEEEE. In nucleotides, the CDR3 is TGTGCCAGCAGCGTGGGACAGAACACTGAAGCTTTCTTT. Translated: CASSVGQNTEAFF.

This clonotype showed up many times. This sequence joins TRBV3-1 and TRBJ1-6; D is possibly TRBD1 (5 bases). The CDR3 has 15 amino acids. Trimming removed 4 bases from V and 4 bases from J, with 11 bases in between. Germline CDR1 LGHDT, CDR2 YNNKEL (reference sequence). The CDR3 DNA follows: TGTGCCAGCAGCCCGCGTGGGACGTATAATTCACCCCTCCACTTT. It is translated as CASSPRGTYNSPLHF.

The chain carries TRBV5-4 and TRBJ1-1; 10 nucleotides match TRBD1. The CDR3 runs 17 residues. J was trimmed by 5 bases and V by 4 bases; bases with no gene match: 14. From germline, CDR1 is SGHNT and CDR2 YYREEE (reference sequence). The chain's CDR3 is CASSHFRDRGGRTEAFF. CDR3 in DNA: TGTGCCAGCAGCCATTTCCGGGACAGGGGCGGGAGGACTGAAGCTTTCTTT.

This clonotype was found a few times. This chain joins TRBV29-1 and TRBJ1-1; D not resolved. Germline loops: CDR1 SQVTM, CDR2 ANQGSEA. V lost 7 bases and J lost 4, with 10 bases in between. The CDR3 runs 11 residues. CDR3 nucleotide sequence: TGCAGCGGTGTCCTGAGCACTGAAGCTTTCTTT. It encodes CSGVLSTEAFF.

This clonotype has a handful of counts. J is TRBJ1-5 and V is TRBV7-2; D is perhaps TRBD1 (5 bases). The V end was cut by 5 bases, the J end by 2 bases, with 13 bases between. This CDR3 has 15 amino acids. CDR1 is SGHTA, CDR2 FQGNSA, per germline. CDR3 DNA sequence: TGTGCCAGCAGCGTCAGGGTCTATGGCAATCAGCCCCAGCATTTT. This encodes CASSVRVYGNQPQHF.

The J gene is TRBJ1-5, the V gene TRBV20-1; D is uncertain. Trimming removed 1 base at V and 2 bases at J, with 15 bases between. This CDR3 contains 16 residues. Germline loops: CDR1 DFQATT, CDR2 SNEGSKA (reference sequence). Here the CDR3 DNA reads TGCAGTGCTAGAGGCATACATCACGGAGGCAATCAGCCCCAGCATTTT. Protein product: CSARGIHHGGNQPQHF.

The chain couples TRBV10-3 to TRBJ1-1; weak D call: TRBD1 (5 bases). Germline V gene sequence: CDR1 ENHRY, CDR2 SYGVKD. The length of the CDR3 is 11 residues. The germline V and J ends were trimmed by 6 bases and 7 bases, with 9 bases remaining between them. CDR3 sequence: CAISQGVEAFF. Here the CDR3 DNA reads TGTGCCATCAGCCAGGGAGTTGAAGCTTTCTTT.

This clonotype was seen once. This rearrangement joins TRBV6-2 or TRBV6-3 to TRBJ1-3; D is perhaps TRBD1 (5 bases). Trimming took off 2 bases at V and 0 bases at J, with 14 bases between the two ends. The CDR3 has 17 amino acids. Germline CDR1 is MNHEY and CDR2 is SVGEGT. CDR3 region: CASSYTGTPSSGNTIYF. In DNA form, the CDR3 reads TGTGCCAGCAGTTACACCGGGACGCCGAGCTCTGGAAACACCATATATTTT.

The sample holds many counts of this clonotype. The gene calls are TRBV12-5 and TRBJ1-5; D is undetermined. V was cut by 1 base and J by 0 bases, with 16 bases left in between. CDR3 size: 18 residues. Per the germline V gene, CDR1 is LGHNT and CDR2 is FRNRAP. CDR3 DNA sequence: TGTGCTAGTGGTTTGGCGGGCCCCGCGCAACATAGCAATCAGCCCCAGCATTTT. Translated, it gives CASGLAGPAQHSNQPQHF. The full variable domain, in which reference TRBV12-5 and TRBJ1-5 provide the parts outside the CDR3, is DARVTQTPRHKVTEMGQEVTMRCQPILGHNTVFWYRQTMMQGLELLAYFRNRAPLDDSGMPKDRFSAEMPDATLATLKIQPSEPRDSAVYFCASGLAGPAQHSNQPQHFGDGTRLSIL.

The sample holds a few counts of this clonotype. V and J are TRBV7-9 and TRBJ1-1; D is possibly TRBD1 (6 bases). The germline V and J ends were trimmed by 5 bases and 2 bases, with 12 bases remaining between them. The CDR3 length is 14 residues. The germline CDR1 and CDR2 sequences are SEHNR and FQNEAQ (reference sequence). Here the CDR3 reads CASSLGRGNTEAFF. The CDR3 DNA follows: TGTGCCAGCAGCCTGGGCAGGGGCAACACTGAAGCTTTCTTT.

The table lists this clonotype with many counts. Here the CDR3 reads CAWSEQSDSPLHF. The CDR3, as DNA: TGTGCCTGGAGTGAACAATCGGATTCACCCCTCCACTTT. The rearrangement uses TRBV30 and TRBJ1-6; D is unresolved. Trimming left V 1 base short and J 8 bases short, with 9 bases between. The CDR3 contains 13 residues. Germline lookup yields CDR1 GTSNPN and CDR2 SVGIG (reference sequence).

This clonotype was counted at least ten times. The chain recombines TRBV5-1 with TRBJ2-7; no reliable D call. The germline gives CDR1 SGHRS, CDR2 YFSETQ. The V end was cut by 7 bases, the J end by 2 bases, with 10 bases between. This CDR3 region has 12 residues. CDR3 coding DNA: TGCGCCAGCCAAGATGGACCCTACGAGCAGTACTTC. Translated: CASQDGPYEQYF.

The chain links TRBV6-5 to TRBJ2-7; 8 nucleotides line up with TRBD1. J lost 2 bases, V lost 2 bases, and 2 bases had no gene match. Germline CDR1 MNHEY, CDR2 SVGAGI. The CDR3 is made up of 14 amino acids. The CDR3 sequence is CASSYRQGTYEQYF. In DNA, the CDR3 is TGTGCCAGCAGTTACCGACAGGGGACCTACGAGCAGTACTTC.

J is TRBJ2-1 and V is TRBV5-1; the match to TRBD1 covers 10 bases. The CDR3 is made up of 15 amino acids. The junction had 3 bases not matched to a gene; V was cut back by 4 bases and J by 2 bases. Per the germline V gene, CDR1 is SGHRS and CDR2 is YFSETQ. The CDR3 here is CASSVTGGAYNEQFF. In nucleotides, the CDR3 is TGCGCCAGCAGCGTGACAGGGGGCGCCTACAATGAGCAGTTCTTC.

The sample holds many counts of this clonotype. This sequence joins TRBV7-3 and TRBJ2-3; the D is unclear. V was trimmed by 1 base and J by 4 bases, leaving 12 bases between them. From germline, CDR1 is SGHTA and CDR2 FQGTGA. The length of the CDR3 is 15 residues. The CDR3 nucleotides read TGTGCCAGCAGCTTAAATCCTATTGCGGCAGATACGCAGTATTTT. Its translation: CASSLNPIAADTQYF.

This clonotype came up a few times. The chain links TRBV20-1 to TRBJ2-4; D may be TRBD2 (6 bases). Trimming removed 6 bases from V and 9 bases from J, with 12 bases in between. The germline CDR1 and CDR2 sequences are DFQATT and SNEGSKA (reference sequence). CDR3 length: 11 amino acids. Here the CDR3 reads CSAGGVGIQYF. CDR3 coding DNA: TGCAGTGCCGGAGGGGTTGGCATTCAGTACTTC.

This clonotype was seen only a few times. The chain carries TRBV30 and TRBJ2-3, with D possibly matching TRBD2 (6 bases). Trimming stripped 3 bases from V and 3 bases from J, with 13 bases between. Germline CDR1 GTSNPN, CDR2 SVGIG (reference sequence). The CDR3 extends over 14 amino acids. CDR3 sequence: CAWSPSSGTDTQYF. Written as DNA, the CDR3 is TGTGCCTGGAGCCCCTCGAGCGGGACAGATACGCAGTATTTT. Full variable domain (remainder filled in from reference TRBV30 and TRBJ2-3): SQTIHQWPATLVQPVGSPLSLECTVEGTSNPNLYWYRQAAGRGLQLLFYSVGIGQISSEVPQNLSASRPQDRQFILSSKKLLLSDSGFYLCAWSPSSGTDTQYFGPGTRLTVL.

Only a few counts were recorded for this clonotype. This sequence joins TRBV11-3 and TRBJ2-5; tentative D call: TRBD1 (5 bases). The CDR3 consists of 13 residues. Germline assignment: CDR1 SGHNT and CDR2 YENEEA. The V gene lost 5 bases and the J gene lost 4 bases, with 11 bases spanning the gap. Written as DNA, the CDR3 is TGTGCCAGCAGCCCAAGGGGTGGAGAGACCCAGTACTTC. Protein sequence: CASSPRGGETQYF.

Many counts were recorded for this clonotype. V and J are TRBV7-6 and TRBJ2-3, with 11 positions matching TRBD2. J lost 4 bases, V lost 2 bases, and 5 bases had no gene match. The length of the CDR3 is 16 residues. Germline-derived CDR1 and CDR2 are SGHVS and FNYEAQ. CDR3 DNA: TGTGCCAGCAGCTTAATCCTAGCGGGGGGTGCAGATACGCAGTATTTT. It translates to CASSLILAGGADTQYF.

There are many counts of this clonotype. The chain couples TRBV20-1 to TRBJ2-4, with 8 bases that match TRBD1. CDR1 and CDR2 from the germline V gene are DFQATT and SNEGSKA (reference sequence). This CDR3 comprises 15 residues. The trim removed 6 bases at V and 2 bases at J, leaving 9 bases unmatched. The CDR3 DNA reads TGCAGTGCGCGACAGGGGTTTGGGTCCAAAAACATTCAGTACTTC. This codes for CSARQGFGSKNIQYF.

The table lists this clonotype with many counts. The rearrangement joins TRBV7-2 to TRBJ1-1; D is possibly TRBD1 (5 bases). The V end lost 5 bases, the J end lost 3 bases, and 16 bases lay between the germline ends. Germline CDR1 SGHTA, CDR2 FQGNSA. This CDR3 has 15 amino acids. CDR3 DNA sequence: TGTGCCAGCAGCCCCGATGGGGGTCGGCACACTGAAGCTTTCTTT. Amino acids: CASSPDGGRHTEAFF.

This clonotype was counted at least ten times. V and J are TRBV21-1 and TRBJ2-2; the DNA was not compared with TRBD1, the D call given in the table. TRBV21-1 counts as a pseudogene. CDR3 length equals 17 residues. CDR3: CASSKDEGPPNTGELFF. In nucleotides, the CDR3 is TGTGCCAGCAGCAAAGATGAGGGGCCGCCGAACACCGGGGAGCTGTTTTTT.

This chain's CDR3 is CSVGPGIYGYTF. The CDR3 coding sequence is TGCAGCGTTGGCCCGGGCATATATGGCTACACCTTC. V is TRBV29-1 and J is TRBJ1-2; D unclear. Between the trimmed V and J ends, which lost 4 bases and 5 bases, there was a span of 11 bases. This CDR3 region has 12 residues. CDR1 is SQVTM, CDR2 ANQGSEA, per germline. Combining the CDR3 with reference TRBV29-1 and TRBJ1-2 gives the whole variable domain SAVISQKPSRDICQRGTSLTIQCQVDSQVTMMFWYRQQPGQSLTLIATANQGSEATYESGFVIDKFPISRPNLTFSTLTVSNMSPEDSSIYLCSVGPGIYGYTFGSGTRLTVV.

This clonotype was observed many times. This chain links TRBV11-2 with TRBJ2-5; D not resolved. Germline CDR1 reads SGHAT; CDR2 reads FQNNGV. V shed 1 base and J shed 7 bases, with 4 bases lying between them. The CDR3 sequence is 11 residues long. CDR3 loop: CASSLGGTQYF. The CDR3 DNA follows: TGTGCCAGCAGCTTAGGGGGGACCCAGTACTTC.